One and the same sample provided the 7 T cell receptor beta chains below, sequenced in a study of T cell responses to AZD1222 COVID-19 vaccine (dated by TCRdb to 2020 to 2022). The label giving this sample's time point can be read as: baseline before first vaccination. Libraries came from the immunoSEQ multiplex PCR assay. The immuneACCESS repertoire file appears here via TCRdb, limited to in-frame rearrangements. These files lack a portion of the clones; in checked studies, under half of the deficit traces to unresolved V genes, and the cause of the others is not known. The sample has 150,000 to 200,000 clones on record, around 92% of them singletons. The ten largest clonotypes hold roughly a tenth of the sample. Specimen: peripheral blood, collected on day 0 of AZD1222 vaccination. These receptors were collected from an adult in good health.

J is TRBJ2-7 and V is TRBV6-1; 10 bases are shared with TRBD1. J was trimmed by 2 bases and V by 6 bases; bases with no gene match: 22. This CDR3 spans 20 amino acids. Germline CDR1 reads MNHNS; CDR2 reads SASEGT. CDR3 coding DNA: TGTGCCAGCAGGGAACAAGACAGGGGGCTGCGGGCACAAACGGCCTACGAGCAGTACGTC. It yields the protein CASREQDRGLRAQTAYEQYV.

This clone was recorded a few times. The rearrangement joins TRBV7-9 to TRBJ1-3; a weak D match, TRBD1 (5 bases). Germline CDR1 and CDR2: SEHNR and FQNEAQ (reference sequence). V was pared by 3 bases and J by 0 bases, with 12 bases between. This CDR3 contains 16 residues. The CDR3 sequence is CASSFPTASSGNTIYF. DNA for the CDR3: TGTGCCAGCAGCTTCCCGACAGCTAGCTCTGGAAACACCATATATTTT.

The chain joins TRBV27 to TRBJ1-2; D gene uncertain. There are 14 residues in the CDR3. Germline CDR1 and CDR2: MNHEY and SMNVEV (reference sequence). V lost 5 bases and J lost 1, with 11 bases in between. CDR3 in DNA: TGTGCCAGCAGTCGATCTAACCTTAACTATGGCTACACCTTC. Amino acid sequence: CASSRSNLNYGYTF.

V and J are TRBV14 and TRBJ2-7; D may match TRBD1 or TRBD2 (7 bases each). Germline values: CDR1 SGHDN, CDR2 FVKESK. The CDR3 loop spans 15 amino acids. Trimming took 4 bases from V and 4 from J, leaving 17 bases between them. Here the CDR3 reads CASSLPSQGGYEQYF. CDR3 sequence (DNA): TGTGCCAGCAGCCTCCCATCCCAGGGGGGGTACGAGCAGTACTTC.

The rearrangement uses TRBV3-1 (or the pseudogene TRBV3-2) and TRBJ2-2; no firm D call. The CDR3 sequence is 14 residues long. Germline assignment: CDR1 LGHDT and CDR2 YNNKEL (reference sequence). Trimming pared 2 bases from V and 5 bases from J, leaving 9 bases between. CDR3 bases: TGTGCCAGCAGCCAATTGACTGGGACCGGGGAGCTGTTTTTT. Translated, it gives CASSQLTGTGELFF.

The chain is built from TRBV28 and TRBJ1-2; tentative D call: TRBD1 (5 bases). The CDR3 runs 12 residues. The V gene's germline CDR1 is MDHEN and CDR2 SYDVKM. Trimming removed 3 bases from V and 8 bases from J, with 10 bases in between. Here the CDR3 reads CASSLGHFGYTF. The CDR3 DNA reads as TGTGCCAGCAGTTTGGGGCACTTCGGCTACACCTTC.

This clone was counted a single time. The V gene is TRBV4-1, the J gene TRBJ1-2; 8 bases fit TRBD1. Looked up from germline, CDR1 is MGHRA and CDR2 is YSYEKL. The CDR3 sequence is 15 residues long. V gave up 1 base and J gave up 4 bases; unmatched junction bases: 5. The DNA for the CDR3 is TGCGCCAGCAGCCAAGTCAGACAGGGGCCCTATGGCTACACCTTC. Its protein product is CASSQVRQGPYGYTF.